These T cell receptor beta chains were read from a single sample in a study of blood T cells in healthy people across ages. TCRdb independently ran MiXCR on the 5' RACE reads; one entry per CDR3 protein. The sample lists roughly 1.7 million distinct CDR3 sequences; about 32% were seen once. Sequencing was performed on blood. These receptors came from a woman under 40 in good health. The conserved cysteine and the conserved F or W are not part of the CDR3 here. A D gene is named only where the DNA matches it firmly.

V: TRBV7-9
J: TRBJ1-1
D: NA
CDR3: ASRKSKSNTEAF

V: TRBV20-1
J: TRBJ1-2
D: TRBD1
CDR3: SARRPGQGIGYT

V: TRBV19
J: NA
D: NA
CDR3: ASSIEGQHYEQY

V: TRBV4-1
J: TRBJ1-1
D: NA
CDR3: ASSQGATNTEAF

V: TRBV20-1
J: TRBJ1-1
D: NA
CDR3: SGEGPGTEAF

V: TRBV28
J: TRBJ1-2
D: NA
CDR3: ASRPGMLGYGYT

V: TRBV28
J: TRBJ2-7
D: TRBD2
CDR3: ASSLSGNEQY

V: TRBV7-3
J: TRBJ2-1
D: NA
CDR3: ASSPGLSGAYNEQF

V: TRBV6-5
J: TRBJ2-5
D: TRBD1
CDR3: ASSQQGFGETQY

V: TRBV9
J: TRBJ2-7
D: TRBD1
CDR3: ASSVALGQDYEQY

V: TRBV19
J: TRBJ1-5
D: NA
CDR3: ASRPILGGEGNQPQH

V: TRBV3-1
J: TRBJ1-4
D: TRBD1
CDR3: ASSQVTGGGEKLF

V: TRBV12-3/TRBV12-4
J: TRBJ1-2
D: TRBD1
CDR3: ASSFLGQVSDGYT

V: TRBV29-1
J: TRBJ2-5
D: NA
CDR3: SVEAGSGETQY

V: TRBV18
J: TRBJ2-3
D: NA
CDR3: ASSDRDALWLQY

V: TRBV7-2
J: TRBJ2-1
D: TRBD1
CDR3: ASKGQSSYNEQF

V: TRBV5-1
J: TRBJ2-7
D: TRBD1
CDR3: VSSYRLGQNYEQY

V: TRBV5-1
J: TRBJ2-7
D: NA
CDR3: ASSTRMGGYVQY

V: TRBV29-1
J: TRBJ2-3
D: TRBD2
CDR3: SAELAGGDTDTQY

V: TRBV7-9
J: TRBJ2-7
D: NA
CDR3: ASSARDGATYEQY

V: TRBV11-3
J: TRBJ2-3
D: NA
CDR3: ASSVGREDTQY

V: TRBV20-1
J: TRBJ2-1
D: NA
CDR3: SARDSVKSSYNEQF

V: TRBV13
J: TRBJ2-7
D: NA
CDR3: ASSFRVTSYEQY

V: TRBV7-3
J: TRBJ2-3
D: TRBD2
CDR3: ASSSHNSGRGTDTQY

V: TRBV2
J: TRBJ2-3
D: TRBD2
CDR3: ASIPGLAEPTDTQY

V: TRBV13
J: TRBJ1-3
D: TRBD1
CDR3: ASSYGDSSGNTIY

V: TRBV5-1
J: NA
D: NA
CDR3: ASSLVPAGTYEQY

V: TRBV29-1
J: TRBJ1-3
D: NA
CDR3: SGGGLGNTIY

V: TRBV12-3/TRBV12-4
J: TRBJ2-1
D: TRBD2
CDR3: ASRRLSGDYNEQF

V: TRBV12-3/TRBV12-4
J: TRBJ1-1
D: NA
CDR3: ASRTRTGNTEAF

V: TRBV7-2
J: TRBJ1-2
D: TRBD1
CDR3: ASSQTGAYGYT

V: TRBV12-5
J: TRBJ2-1
D: NA
CDR3: ASGLVAPEGRNEQF

V: TRBV15
J: TRBJ1-4
D: NA
CDR3: ATSRGAGTSEKLF

V: TRBV25-1
J: TRBJ1-5
D: NA
CDR3: ASSAPDSNQPQH

V: TRBV7-3
J: TRBJ2-3
D: NA
CDR3: ASSLTSLPADTQY

V: TRBV29-1
J: TRBJ2-7
D: NA
CDR3: SVTNRFSYEQY

V: TRBV12-3/TRBV12-4
J: TRBJ2-3
D: NA
CDR3: ASIQGFPLVDTQY

V: TRBV6-1
J: TRBJ2-5
D: NA
CDR3: ASSAGAQETQY

V: TRBV6-1
J: TRBJ1-4
D: TRBD1
CDR3: ASRDRGVEKLF

V: TRBV20-1
J: TRBJ2-1
D: NA
CDR3: SARASWRGNNEQF

V: TRBV27
J: TRBJ1-2
D: NA
CDR3: ASSLFPRESGYT